Each of the 6 T cell receptor beta chains below was sequenced from the same sample in a study of CD4 T cells in relation to SARS-CoV-2 and coronaviruses. Before the COVID-19 pandemic, during about 2010-2018, CD4+ T cells were taken from unexposed donors. After approximately ten days of culture, CD4+ T cells were isolated. Clones were read by immunoSEQ multiplex PCR, and TCRdb kept only the in-frame ones, dropping some. The data show 26,000 or so clones, roughly 82% seen once. The antigens these receptors bind are not known. The sample taken for sequencing was CD4+ T cells from PBMCs, cultured in vitro. The receptor set was obtained from a human donor in good health.

This clone was found a few times. V is TRBV11-3 and J is TRBJ2-3, with D unresolved. The germline V gene has CDR1 SGHNT and CDR2 YENEEA. V lost 1 base to trimming and J lost 0 bases, with 2 bases between them. The CDR3 has 13 residues. Here the CDR3 reads CASSLVSTDTQYF. The CDR3 bases are TGTGCCAGCAGCTTAGTAAGCACAGATACGCAGTATTTT.

The chain uses TRBV6-6 and TRBJ2-6; D unclear. Trimming removed 7 bases from V and 4 bases from J, with 8 bases in between. Germline loops: CDR1 MNHNY, CDR2 SVGAGI (reference sequence). This CDR3 has 13 residues. The CDR3 loop is CASTLTGANVLTF. The CDR3 bases are TGTGCCAGCACCCTAACCGGGGCCAACGTCCTGACTTTC.

This chain links TRBV14 with TRBJ1-1; D is ambiguous. The germline gives CDR1 SGHDN, CDR2 FVKESK. With 2 bases removed from V and 4 bases from J, the gap between germline ends came to 14 bases. The CDR3 is 15 residues long. Written as DNA, the CDR3 is TGTGCCAGCAGCCAACCCGTTGCATGGGGCACTGAAGCTTTCTTT. It specifies CASSQPVAWGTEAFF. Based on the CDR3 plus reference TRBV14 and TRBJ1-1, the full variable domain is EAGVTQFPSHSVIEKGQTVTLRCDPISGHDNLYWYRRVMGKEIKFLLHFVKESKQDESGMPNNRFLAERTGGTYSTLKVQPAELEDSGVYFCASSQPVAWGTEAFFGQGTRLTVV.

The V call is TRBV6-5, the J call TRBJ2-7; 11 nucleotides align to TRBD1. This CDR3 has 15 residues. Trimming at V came to 2 bases and at J to 3 bases, leaving 3 bases not matched to a gene. Germline V lookup: CDR1 MNHEY, CDR2 SVGAGI. CDR3 residues: CASSYGQGADYEQYF. The CDR3, as DNA: TGTGCCAGCAGTTACGGACAGGGGGCCGACTACGAGCAGTACTTC.

The V and J genes are TRBV3-1 (or the pseudogene TRBV3-2) and TRBJ2-3; 8 bases are shared with TRBD2. CDR3 length: 16 amino acids. Germline V gives CDR1 LGHDT, CDR2 YNNKEL (reference sequence). V shed 1 base, J shed 1 base, and the junction held 4 bases outside the gene matches. CDR3 in DNA: TGTGCCAGCAGCCAAGGGTCGGGGGGGGGCACAGATACGCAGTATTTT. Its translation is CASSQGSGGGTDTQYF.

In DNA form, the CDR3 reads TGCGCCAGCAGCAGGGGACTAGCGGGAGACGAGACCCAGTACTTC. Amino acids: CASSRGLAGDETQYF. This chain uses TRBV5-1 with TRBJ2-5, with 14 bases lining up with TRBD2. Trimming took 4 bases from V and 5 from J; bases not matched to a gene: 4. Germline V gene sequence: CDR1 SGHRS, CDR2 YFSETQ. The CDR3 loop spans 15 amino acids.